The T cell receptor beta chain described here comes from a study of blood T cell repertoires in COVID-19. Study-wide background: Sites across the United States, Italy and Spain contributed samples from acute and convalescent COVID-19.

Recruited during active infection, patients (from Seattle) were subsequently followed longitudinally. The repertoire was sequenced with immunoSEQ multiplex PCR; TCRdb's copy has only in-frame clones and lacks some. Of about 170,000 clones listed, 92% were seen once; the top ten hold approximately 4.9%. Per the germline V gene, CDR1 is LNHDA and CDR2 is SQIVND (reference sequence). The CDR3 extends over 13 amino acids. The germline V and J ends were trimmed by 6 bases and 3 bases, with 12 bases remaining between them. This receptor was identified in a man between 25 and 39 years old with COVID-19, enrolled during active disease. The sample was peripheral blood. The chain links TRBV19 to TRBJ2-7; maybe TRBD1 (6 bases). CDR3 residues: CASSPGHLYEQYF. CDR3 DNA: TGTGCCAGTAGCCCGGGACACCTCTACGAGCAGTACTTC.